The sample holds many counts of the clone carrying this TCR beta chain. What it recognizes is unknown. The CDR3 has 14 residues. The V end lost 7 bases, the J end lost 4 bases, and 16 bases lay between the germline ends. Germline values: CDR1 SEHNR, CDR2 FQNEAQ (reference sequence). Moderate-to-severe activity, CAS ≥3, NOSPECS ≥4 and duration under 3 months were recorded for donors with ophthalmopathy. This sample stems from a study of Graves' ophthalmopathy and Graves' hyperthyroidism. Broader study findings: A model of 13 signatures distinguished ophthalmopathy from stable hyperthyroidism at approximately 90% sensitivity and 81.08% specificity. A majority of expanded thyroid clonotypes exceeding 0.001 frequency were likewise present in blood.

The authors amplified TCR beta CDR3 regions, and they did so from RNA transcripts for repertoire sequencing. RT-PCR with HTBI primers came first, then second-round multiplex PCR. TCRdb processed the multiplex PCR reads anew with MiXCR; each CDR3 protein has one entry. This sample carries roughly 400,000 distinct CDR3 sequences, approximately 20% of them seen once, and the ten largest clones take roughly 1.4%. The receptor was isolated from a woman in her late teens or twenties with Graves' ophthalmopathy. The sample consisted of peripheral blood. The J gene is TRBJ1-1, the V gene TRBV7-9; tentatively, D is TRBD1 (5 bases). The CDR3 nucleotides read TGTGCCAGCACCAAAGGGACCGTCCCCACTGAAGCTTTCTTT. This translates into CASTKGTVPTEAFF. Based on the CDR3 plus reference TRBV7-9 and TRBJ1-1, the full variable domain is DTGVSQNPRHKITKRGQNVTFRCDPISEHNRLYWYRQTLGQGPEFLTYFQNEAQLEKSRLLSDRFSAERPKGSFSTLEIQRTEQGDSAMYLCASTKGTVPTEAFFGQGTRLTVV.